Here is one TCR beta chain with its context. Profiled with immunoSEQ multiplex PCR; TCRdb holds only in-frame clones, not every one. This table holds tens of thousands of clones, 85% found once. These data originate in a study of OX40 agonist ivuxolimab in advanced cancers. Study-wide background: Anti-PD-1, anti-PD-L1 or anti-CTLA-4 therapy given earlier was allowed, and around 40% had some.

The V end was cut by 0 bases, the J end by 3 bases, with 0 bases between. Germline CDR1 reads SGHTS; CDR2 reads YDEGEE. The CDR3 contains 11 residues. This receptor was taken from an adult with an advanced solid tumor such as melanoma, head and neck, liver or kidney cancer. V and J are TRBV5-8 and TRBJ1-1; D gene uncertain. Material: CD4+ or CD8+ T cells sorted from blood, obtained in a trial of the OX40 agonist ivuxolimab. CDR3 in amino acids: CASSLDTEAFF. CDR3 coding DNA: TGTGCCAGCAGCTTGGACACTGAAGCTTTCTTT. The whole variable domain, filled in from reference TRBV5-8 and TRBJ1-1, reads EAGVTQSPTHLIKTRGQQATLRCSPISGHTSVYWYQQALGLGLQFLLWYDEGEERNRGNFPPRFSGRQFPNYSSELNVNALELEDSALYLCASSLDTEAFFGQGTRLTVV.